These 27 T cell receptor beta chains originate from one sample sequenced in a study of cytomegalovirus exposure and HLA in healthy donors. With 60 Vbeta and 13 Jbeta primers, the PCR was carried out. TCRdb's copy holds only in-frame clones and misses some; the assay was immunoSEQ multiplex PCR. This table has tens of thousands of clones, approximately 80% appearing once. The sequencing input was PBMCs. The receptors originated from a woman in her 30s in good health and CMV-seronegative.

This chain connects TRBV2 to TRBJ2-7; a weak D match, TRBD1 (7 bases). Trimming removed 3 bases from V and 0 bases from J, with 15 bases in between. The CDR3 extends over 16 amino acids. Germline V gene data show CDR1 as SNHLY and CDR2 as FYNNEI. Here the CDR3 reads CASSDAGGFSSYEQYF. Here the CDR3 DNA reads TGTGCCAGCAGTGATGCAGGGGGGTTCTCCTCCTACGAGCAGTACTTC.

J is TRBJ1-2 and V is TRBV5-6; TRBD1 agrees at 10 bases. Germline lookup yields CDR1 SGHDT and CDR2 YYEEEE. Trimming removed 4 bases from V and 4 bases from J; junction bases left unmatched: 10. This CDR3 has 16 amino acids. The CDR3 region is CASSTWTGGVLYGYTF. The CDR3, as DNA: TGTGCCAGCAGCACCTGGACAGGGGGTGTCCTCTATGGCTACACCTTC.

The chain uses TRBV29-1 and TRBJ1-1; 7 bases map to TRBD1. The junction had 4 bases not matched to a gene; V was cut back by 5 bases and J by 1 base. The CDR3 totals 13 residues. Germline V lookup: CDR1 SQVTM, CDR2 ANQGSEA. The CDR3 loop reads CSVRDSPNTEAFF. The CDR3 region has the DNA TGCAGCGTTCGGGACAGTCCGAACACTGAAGCTTTCTTT.

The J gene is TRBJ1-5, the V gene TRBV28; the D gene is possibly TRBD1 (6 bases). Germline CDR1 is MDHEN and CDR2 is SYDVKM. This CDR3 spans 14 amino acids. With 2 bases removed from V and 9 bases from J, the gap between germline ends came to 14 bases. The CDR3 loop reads CASSLRTARAPQHF. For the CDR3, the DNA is TGTGCCAGCAGTTTAAGGACAGCCCGAGCGCCCCAGCATTTT. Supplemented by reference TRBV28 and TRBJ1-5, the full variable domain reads DVKVTQSSRYLVKRTGEKVFLECVQDMDHENMFWYRQDPGLGLRLIYFSYDVKMKEKGDIPEGYSVSREKKERFSLILESASTNQTSMYLCASSLRTARAPQHFGDGTRLSIL.

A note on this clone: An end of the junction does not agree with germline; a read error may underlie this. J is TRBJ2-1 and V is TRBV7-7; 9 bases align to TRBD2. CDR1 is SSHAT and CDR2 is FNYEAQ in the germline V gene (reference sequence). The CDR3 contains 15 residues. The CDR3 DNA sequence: TGTGCTAGCAGCCCAACTAGCGGGCCTTACAATGAGCAGTTCTTC. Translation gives CASSPTSGPYNEQFF. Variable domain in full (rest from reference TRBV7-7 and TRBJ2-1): GAGVSQSPRYKVTKRGQDVTLRCDPISSHATLYWYQQALGQGPEFLTYFNYEAQPDKSGLPSDRFSAERPEGSISTLTIQRTEQRDSAMYRCASSPTSGPYNEQFFGPGTRLTVL.

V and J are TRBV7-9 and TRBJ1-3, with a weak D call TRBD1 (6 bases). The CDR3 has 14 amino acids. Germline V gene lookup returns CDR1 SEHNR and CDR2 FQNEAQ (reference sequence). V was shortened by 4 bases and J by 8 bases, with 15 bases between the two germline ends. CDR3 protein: CASSYSGGAYTIYF. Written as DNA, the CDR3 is TGTGCCAGCAGCTATTCGGGGGGGGCCTACACCATATATTTT.

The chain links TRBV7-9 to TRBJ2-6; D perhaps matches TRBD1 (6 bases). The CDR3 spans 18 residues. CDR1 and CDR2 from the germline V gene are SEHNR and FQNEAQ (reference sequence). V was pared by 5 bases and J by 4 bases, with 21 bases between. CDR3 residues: CASSQAGTLELGANVLTF. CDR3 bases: TGTGCCAGCAGCCAAGCAGGGACACTCGAGTTAGGGGCCAACGTCCTGACTTTC.

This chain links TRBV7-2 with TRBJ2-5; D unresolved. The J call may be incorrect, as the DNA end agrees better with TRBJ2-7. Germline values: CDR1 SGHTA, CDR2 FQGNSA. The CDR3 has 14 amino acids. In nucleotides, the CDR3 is TGTGCCAGCAGCTTAACACAGCCTCAGCACGAGCAGTACTTC. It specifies CASSLTQPQHEQYF.

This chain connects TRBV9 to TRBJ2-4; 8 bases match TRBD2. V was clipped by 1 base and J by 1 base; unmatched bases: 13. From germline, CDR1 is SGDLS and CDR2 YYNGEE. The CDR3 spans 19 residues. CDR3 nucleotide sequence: TGTGCCAGCAGCGTATCAGTCGGGGGGGACCCCGCGGCCAAAAACATTCAGTACTTC. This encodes CASSVSVGGDPAAKNIQYF. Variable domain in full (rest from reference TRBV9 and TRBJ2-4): DSGVTQTPKHLITATGQRVTLRCSPRSGDLSVYWYQQSLDQGLQFLIQYYNGEERAKGNILERFSAQQFPDLHSELNLSSLELGDSALYFCASSVSVGGDPAAKNIQYFGAGTRLSVL.

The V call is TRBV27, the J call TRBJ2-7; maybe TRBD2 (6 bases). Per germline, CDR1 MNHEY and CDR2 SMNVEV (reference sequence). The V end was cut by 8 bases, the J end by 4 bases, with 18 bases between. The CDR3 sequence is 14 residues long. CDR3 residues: CASREEGTPYEQYF. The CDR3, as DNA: TGTGCCAGCCGAGAGGAGGGTACGCCGTACGAGCAGTACTTC.

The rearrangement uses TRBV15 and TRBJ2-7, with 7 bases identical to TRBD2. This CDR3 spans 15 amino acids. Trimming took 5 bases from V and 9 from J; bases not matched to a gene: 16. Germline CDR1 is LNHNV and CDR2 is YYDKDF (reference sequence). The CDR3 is CATSPGIREGNGQYF. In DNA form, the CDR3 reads TGTGCCACCAGCCCAGGGATCAGGGAGGGCAACGGGCAGTACTTC. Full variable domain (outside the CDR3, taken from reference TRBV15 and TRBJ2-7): DAMVIQNPRYQVTQFGKPVTLSCSQTLNHNVMYWYQQKSSQAPKLLFHYYDKDFNNEADTPDNFQSRRPNTSFCFLDIRSPGLGDTAMYLCATSPGIREGNGQYFGPGTRLTVT.

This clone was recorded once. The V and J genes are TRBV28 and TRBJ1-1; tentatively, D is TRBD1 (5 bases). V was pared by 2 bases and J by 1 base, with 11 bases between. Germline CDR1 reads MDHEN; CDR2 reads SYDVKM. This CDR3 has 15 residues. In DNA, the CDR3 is TGTGCCAGCAGTTTAAGCAGGGCCAGGAACACTGAAGCTTTCTTT. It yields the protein CASSLSRARNTEAFF.

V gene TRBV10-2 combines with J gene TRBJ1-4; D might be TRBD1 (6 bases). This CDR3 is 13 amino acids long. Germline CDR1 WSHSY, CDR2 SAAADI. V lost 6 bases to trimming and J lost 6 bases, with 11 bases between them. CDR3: CASRNRDYEKLFF. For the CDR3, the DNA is TGCGCCAGCAGAAACAGGGATTATGAAAAACTGTTTTTT.

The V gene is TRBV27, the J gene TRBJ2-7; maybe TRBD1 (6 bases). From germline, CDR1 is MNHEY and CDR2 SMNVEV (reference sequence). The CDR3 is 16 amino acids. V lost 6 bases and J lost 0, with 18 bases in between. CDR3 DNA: TGTGCCAGCAGACCACAGGACAGCTCCTTCTCCTACGAGCAGTACTTC. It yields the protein CASRPQDSSFSYEQYF.

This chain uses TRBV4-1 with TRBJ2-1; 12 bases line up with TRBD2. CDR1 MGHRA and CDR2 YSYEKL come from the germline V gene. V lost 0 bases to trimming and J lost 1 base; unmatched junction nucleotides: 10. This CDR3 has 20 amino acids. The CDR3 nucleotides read TGCGCCAGCAGCCAAGATCACGGACTAGCGGGGCCACCTTCCTACAATGAGCAGTTCTTC. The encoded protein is CASSQDHGLAGPPSYNEQFF.

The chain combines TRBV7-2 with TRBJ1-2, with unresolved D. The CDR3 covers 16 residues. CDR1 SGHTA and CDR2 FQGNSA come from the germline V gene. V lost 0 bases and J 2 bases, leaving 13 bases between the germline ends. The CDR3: CASSLAGEQLNYGYTF. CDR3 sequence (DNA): TGTGCCAGCAGCTTAGCGGGTGAACAGTTAAACTATGGCTACACCTTC. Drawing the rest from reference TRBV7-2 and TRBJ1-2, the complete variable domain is GAGVSQSPSNKVTEKGKDVELRCDPISGHTALYWYRQSLGQGLEFLIYFQGNSAPDKSGLPSDRFSAERTGGSVSTLTIQRTQQEDSAVYLCASSLAGEQLNYGYTFGSGTRLTVV.

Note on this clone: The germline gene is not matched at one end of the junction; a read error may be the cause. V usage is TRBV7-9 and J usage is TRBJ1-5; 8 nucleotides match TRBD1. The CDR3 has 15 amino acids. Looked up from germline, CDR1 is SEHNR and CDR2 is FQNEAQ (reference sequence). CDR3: CSSSAQGGAHQPQHF. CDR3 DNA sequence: TGTTCCAGCAGCGCACAGGGGGGAGCGCATCAGCCCCAGCATTTT. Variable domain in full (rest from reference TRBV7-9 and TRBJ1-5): DTGVSQNPRHKITKRGQNVTFRCDPISEHNRLYWYRQTLGQGPEFLTYFQNEAQLEKSRLLSDRFSAERPKGSFSTLEIQRTEQGDSAMYLCSSSAQGGAHQPQHFGDGTRLSIL.

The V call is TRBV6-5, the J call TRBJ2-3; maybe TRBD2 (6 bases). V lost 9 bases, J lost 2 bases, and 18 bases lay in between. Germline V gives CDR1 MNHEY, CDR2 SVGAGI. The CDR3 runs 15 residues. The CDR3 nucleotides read TGTGCCAGTAGACGAGGGGTAGCGGACACAGATACGCAGTATTTT. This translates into CASRRGVADTDTQYF.

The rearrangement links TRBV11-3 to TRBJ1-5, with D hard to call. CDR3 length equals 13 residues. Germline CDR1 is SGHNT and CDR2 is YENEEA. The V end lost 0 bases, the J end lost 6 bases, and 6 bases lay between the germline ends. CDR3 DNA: TGTGCCAGCAGCTTAGACTGGAGTCAGCCCCAGCATTTT. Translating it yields CASSLDWSQPQHF. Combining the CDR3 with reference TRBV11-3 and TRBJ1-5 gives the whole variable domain EAGVVQSPRYKIIEKKQPVAFWCNPISGHNTLYWYLQNLGQGPELLIRYENEEAVDDSQLPKDRFSAERLKGVDSTLKIQPAELGDSAVYLCASSLDWSQPQHFGDGTRLSIL.

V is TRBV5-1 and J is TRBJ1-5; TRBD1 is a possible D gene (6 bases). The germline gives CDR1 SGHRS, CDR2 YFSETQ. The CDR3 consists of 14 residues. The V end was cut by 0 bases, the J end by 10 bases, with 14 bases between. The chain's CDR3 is CASSLAGDTSPQHF. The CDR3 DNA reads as TGCGCCAGCAGCTTGGCCGGGGACACCAGCCCCCAGCATTTT. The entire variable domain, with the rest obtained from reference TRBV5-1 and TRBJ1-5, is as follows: KAGVTQTPRYLIKTRGQQVTLSCSPISGHRSVSWYQQTPGQGLQFLFEYFSETQRNKGNFPGRFSGRQFSNSRSEMNVSTLELGDSALYLCASSLAGDTSPQHFGDGTRLSIL.

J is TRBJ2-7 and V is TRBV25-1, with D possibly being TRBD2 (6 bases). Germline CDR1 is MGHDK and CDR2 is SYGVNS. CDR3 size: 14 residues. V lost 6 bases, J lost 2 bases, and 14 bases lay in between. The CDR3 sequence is CASRRDLVPYEQYF. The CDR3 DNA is TGTGCCAGCAGGAGGGACTTGGTCCCCTACGAGCAGTACTTC.

The CDR3, as DNA: TGTGCCAGCAGCTGGAACACAGGGGGAAATGACGAGCAGTACTTC. Protein: CASSWNTGGNDEQYF. The chain joins TRBV5-8 to TRBJ2-7, with TRBD1 matching over 8 bases. The J segment lost 5 bases and the V segment lost 3 bases, leaving 10 bases of the junction unmatched. Germline-derived CDR1 and CDR2 are SGHTS and YDEGEE. The CDR3 length is 15 residues.

The chain's CDR3 is CASSPGQGPFTDTQYF. Here the CDR3 DNA reads TGTGCCAGCAGCCCAGGACAGGGCCCCTTCACAGATACGCAGTATTTT. The chain is built from TRBV11-2 and TRBJ2-3, with 8 bases fitting TRBD1. Germline V gene lookup returns CDR1 SGHAT and CDR2 FQNNGV. With V trimmed by 5 bases and J by 2 bases, 9 bases remained unmatched. The CDR3 consists of 16 residues.

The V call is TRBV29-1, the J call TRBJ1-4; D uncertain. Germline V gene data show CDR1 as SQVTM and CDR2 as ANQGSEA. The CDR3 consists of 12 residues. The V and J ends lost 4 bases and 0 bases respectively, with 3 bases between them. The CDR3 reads CSVASTNEKLFF. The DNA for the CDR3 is TGCAGCGTTGCCTCAACTAATGAAAAACTGTTTTTT.

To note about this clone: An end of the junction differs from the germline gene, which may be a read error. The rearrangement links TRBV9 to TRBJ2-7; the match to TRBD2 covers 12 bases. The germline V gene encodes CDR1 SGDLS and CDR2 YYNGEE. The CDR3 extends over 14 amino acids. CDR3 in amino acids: CASSVADGLAGLIF. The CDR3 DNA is TGTGCCAGCAGCGTAGCGGATGGACTAGCGGGGTTAATCTTC.

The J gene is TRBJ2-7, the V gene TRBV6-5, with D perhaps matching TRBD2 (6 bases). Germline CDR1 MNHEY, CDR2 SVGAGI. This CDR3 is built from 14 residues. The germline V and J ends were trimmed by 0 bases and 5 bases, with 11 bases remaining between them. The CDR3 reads CASSYSRGAHEQYF. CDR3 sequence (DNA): TGTGCCAGCAGTTACTCGCGGGGAGCCCACGAGCAGTACTTC.

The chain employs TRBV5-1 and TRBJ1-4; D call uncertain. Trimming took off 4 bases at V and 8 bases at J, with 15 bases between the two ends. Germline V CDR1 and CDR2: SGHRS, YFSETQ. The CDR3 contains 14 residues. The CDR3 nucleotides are TGCGCCAGCAGCGGAATCACGGGGTCGGAAAAACTGTTTTTT. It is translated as CASSGITGSEKLFF.